A selection of T cell receptor beta chains follows, all from one sample in a study of T cell clones after liver transplantation. Generated by immunoSEQ multiplex PCR, the TCRdb table keeps only in-frame clones and is missing some. The sample records more than 100,000 clones, roughly 80% being singletons. The material sequenced was CD4+ T cells from blood, taken approximately 43 months after liver transplant. The origin of the receptors is a human patient who received a liver transplant. Certain T cells may be donor cells from the graft. CDR3s include the opening cysteine and the closing phenylalanine or tryptophan. The D gene is left open where the match is weak. Rows give clone size only sometimes, using once, few, many, or a class for an expanded clone.

V gene: TRBV28; clone size: NA; D gene: NA; J gene: TRBJ2-7; CDR3 DNA: TGTGCCAGCAGTTTAGCGGGCCCCCCCTACGAGCAGTACTTC; CDR3 protein: CASSLAGPPYEQYF
V gene: TRBV7-3; clone size: few; D gene: NA; J gene: TRBJ2-3; CDR3 DNA: TGTGCCAGCAGCTTTGACGGAGGGGCCACAGATACGCAGTATTTT; CDR3 protein: CASSFDGGATDTQYF
V gene: TRBV5-8; clone size: NA; D gene: NA; J gene: TRBJ2-3; CDR3 DNA: TGTGCCAGCAGCTTACGTACAGATACGCAGTATTTT; CDR3 protein: CASSLRTDTQYF
V gene: TRBV5-4; clone size: NA; D gene: NA; J gene: TRBJ1-2; CDR3 DNA: TGTGCCATCCCTTCCGACATATCTAACTATGGCTACACCTTC; CDR3 protein: CAIPSDISNYGYTF
V gene: TRBV30; clone size: NA; D gene: TRBD2; J gene: TRBJ2-2; CDR3 DNA: TGTGCCTGGAGTGGGGGCGCGGGAGGGACCGGGGAGCTGTTTTTT; CDR3 protein: CAWSGGAGGTGELFF
V gene: TRBV5-1; clone size: NA; D gene: TRBD2; J gene: TRBJ2-3; CDR3 DNA: TGCGCCAGCAGCCCATTCACTAGCGAGGTCCTTAATACGCAGTATTTT; CDR3 protein: CASSPFTSEVLNTQYF
V gene: TRBV7-2; clone size: NA; D gene: NA; J gene: TRBJ2-4; CDR3 DNA: TGTGCCAGCAGCTTAACCAGGGAAAACATTCAGTACTTC; CDR3 protein: CASSLTRENIQYF
V gene: TRBV14; clone size: once; D gene: NA; J gene: TRBJ2-5; CDR3 DNA: TGTGCCAGCAGCCAAGAAAGGGGTAGAGAGACCCAGTACTTC; CDR3 protein: CASSQERGRETQYF
V gene: TRBV9; clone size: NA; D gene: NA; J gene: TRBJ1-5; CDR3 DNA: TGTGCCAGCAGCGAAGACGGCAGGGTCGGCAATCAGCCCCAGCATTTT; CDR3 protein: CASSEDGRVGNQPQHF
V gene: TRBV11-2; clone size: NA; D gene: NA; J gene: TRBJ2-3; CDR3 DNA: TGTGCCAGCAGCCCCCGCGACGGAACGCAGTATTTT; CDR3 protein: CASSPRDGTQYF
V gene: TRBV5-1; clone size: NA; D gene: NA; J gene: TRBJ2-1; CDR3 DNA: TGCGCCAGCAGCTTAACCGGGGGTCGAGACAATGAGCAGTTCTTC; CDR3 protein: CASSLTGGRDNEQFF
V gene: TRBV27; clone size: NA; D gene: NA; J gene: TRBJ1-2; CDR3 DNA: TGTGCCAGCAGCCCGGGACCCAACTATGGCTACACCTTC; CDR3 protein: CASSPGPNYGYTF
V gene: TRBV5-8; clone size: few; D gene: NA; J gene: TRBJ2-5; CDR3 DNA: TGTGCCAGCAGCTTGCTTTCCGAGACCCAGTACTTC; CDR3 protein: CASSLLSETQYF
V gene: TRBV4-3; clone size: NA; D gene: NA; J gene: TRBJ2-3; CDR3 DNA: TGCGCCAGCAGCCAAGGAGGGTACCCGAGCACAGATACGCAGTATTTT; CDR3 protein: CASSQGGYPSTDTQYF
V gene: TRBV19; clone size: few; D gene: NA; J gene: TRBJ1-5; CDR3 DNA: TGTGCTAGTGGGATGGGAGATAGCAATCAGCCCCAGCATTTT; CDR3 protein: CASGMGDSNQPQHF
V gene: TRBV30; clone size: NA; D gene: TRBD2; J gene: TRBJ2-1; CDR3 DNA: TGTGCCTGGAGTGTGAGGGGAGGGTTAGGGAATGAGCAGTTCTTC; CDR3 protein: CAWSVRGGLGNEQFF
V gene: TRBV15; clone size: NA; D gene: NA; J gene: TRBJ2-7; CDR3 DNA: TGTGCCACCTCGGGACTCTCCTACGAGCAGTACTTC; CDR3 protein: CATSGLSYEQYF
V gene: TRBV7-2; clone size: once; D gene: TRBD1; J gene: TRBJ1-2; CDR3 DNA: TGTGCCAGCAGCTTATTCCCGGGACAGGGCGACTATGGCTACACCTTC; CDR3 protein: CASSLFPGQGDYGYTF
V gene: TRBV14; clone size: NA; D gene: TRBD2; J gene: TRBJ2-1; CDR3 DNA: TGTGCCAGCAGCTTTCTAGCGGGGGGTAACTACAATGAGCAGTTCTTC; CDR3 protein: CASSFLAGGNYNEQFF
V gene: TRBV19; clone size: NA; D gene: NA; J gene: TRBJ2-1; CDR3 DNA: TGTGCCAGTAGCCCAACAGGGACTTCTACGGCTATGGCGCAGTTCTTC; CDR3 protein: CASSPTGTSTAMAQFF
V gene: TRBV5-4; clone size: NA; D gene: NA; J gene: TRBJ2-7; CDR3 DNA: TGTGCCAGCAGCTTGGACTACGAGCAGTACTTC; CDR3 protein: CASSLDYEQYF
V gene: TRBV16; clone size: NA; D gene: TRBD1; J gene: TRBJ1-5; CDR3 DNA: TGTGCCAGCAGTTCGACAGGGCTGAGCAATCAGCCCCAGCATTTT; CDR3 protein: CASSSTGLSNQPQHF
V gene: TRBV2; clone size: NA; D gene: TRBD1; J gene: TRBJ2-7; CDR3 DNA: TGTGCCAGCAGCCGGGACAGGGAAAAAGGTCCCCCCTACGAGCAGTACTTC; CDR3 protein: CASSRDREKGPPYEQYF
V gene: TRBV19; clone size: NA; D gene: TRBD1; J gene: TRBJ2-1; CDR3 DNA: TGTGCCAGTAGCCTCCGGGACAGGGTTACAGATGAGCAGTTCTTC; CDR3 protein: CASSLRDRVTDEQFF
V gene: TRBV28; clone size: NA; D gene: NA; J gene: TRBJ2-1; CDR3 DNA: TGTGCCAGCAGTTTTGTGGGGAGACAATCCTACAATGAGCAGTTCTTC; CDR3 protein: CASSFVGRQSYNEQFF
V gene: TRBV28; clone size: few; D gene: NA; J gene: TRBJ2-4; CDR3 DNA: TGTGCCAGCAGTTTGAGGACTAACCTAGCCAAAAACATTCAGTACTTC; CDR3 protein: CASSLRTNLAKNIQYF
V gene: TRBV19; clone size: NA; D gene: NA; J gene: TRBJ1-2; CDR3 DNA: TGTGCCAGTACCCGTGGTGGGTTCTATGGCTACACCTTC; CDR3 protein: CASTRGGFYGYTF
V gene: TRBV30; clone size: NA; D gene: TRBD1; J gene: TRBJ1-1; CDR3 DNA: TGTGCCTGGAGAGCAGGGGGCCGACGGACTGAAGCTTTCTTT; CDR3 protein: CAWRAGGRRTEAFF
V gene: TRBV15; clone size: NA; D gene: NA; J gene: TRBJ2-7; CDR3 DNA: TGTGCCACCAGCGGAACTAAACACAGCTCCTACGAGCAGTACTTC; CDR3 protein: CATSGTKHSSYEQYF
V gene: TRBV7-9; clone size: NA; D gene: TRBD1; J gene: TRBJ2-6; CDR3 DNA: TGTGCCAGCAGCCCACAGGGGCCGGCCAACGTCCTGACTTTC; CDR3 protein: CASSPQGPANVLTF
V gene: TRBV5-1; clone size: NA; D gene: TRBD1; J gene: TRBJ2-1; CDR3 DNA: TGCGCCAGCAGCCTCGGGACAGGTACCTACAATGAGCAGTTCTTC; CDR3 protein: CASSLGTGTYNEQFF
V gene: TRBV6-1; clone size: NA; D gene: NA; J gene: TRBJ2-2; CDR3 DNA: TGTGCCAGCAGTGAAGATGCGGGGCTGTTTTTT; CDR3 protein: CASSEDAGLFF
V gene: TRBV6-1; clone size: NA; D gene: TRBD2; J gene: TRBJ2-5; CDR3 DNA: TGTGCCAGCAGTGAAGCCTCGCTAGCGGGAGAGACCCAGTACTTC; CDR3 protein: CASSEASLAGETQYF
V gene: TRBV19; clone size: NA; D gene: TRBD1; J gene: TRBJ1-5; CDR3 DNA: TGTGCCAGTGGAACGGACAGGGAAGGTCAGCCCCAGCATTTT; CDR3 protein: CASGTDREGQPQHF
V gene: TRBV7-9; clone size: NA; D gene: TRBD2; J gene: TRBJ2-5; CDR3 DNA: TGTGCCAGCAGCTTAGTTCCCGGGAGGCGGGAGACCCAGTACTTC; CDR3 protein: CASSLVPGRRETQYF
V gene: TRBV27; clone size: NA; D gene: NA; J gene: TRBJ2-6; CDR3 DNA: TGTGCCAGCAGCCCGGTGTTTAACTCTGGGGCCAACGTCCTGACTTTC; CDR3 protein: CASSPVFNSGANVLTF
V gene: TRBV2; clone size: NA; D gene: NA; J gene: TRBJ1-6; CDR3 DNA: TGTGCCAGCAGTGACTTCGGACCACCTTCACCCCCCCACTTT; CDR3 protein: CASSDFGPPSPPHF
V gene: TRBV20-1; clone size: NA; D gene: NA; J gene: TRBJ2-5; CDR3 DNA: TGCAGTGGGGAACGCCAAGAGACCCAGTACTTC; CDR3 protein: CSGERQETQYF
V gene: TRBV5-4; clone size: NA; D gene: NA; J gene: TRBJ2-7; CDR3 DNA: TGTGCCAGCACCCAACGGGAGCGGAGCTCCTACGAGCAGTACTTC; CDR3 protein: CASTQRERSSYEQYF
V gene: TRBV11-3; clone size: few; D gene: NA; J gene: TRBJ1-2; CDR3 DNA: TGTGCCAGCGCGGGGCAGGAGGACTACACCTTC; CDR3 protein: CASAGQEDYTF
V gene: TRBV27; clone size: NA; D gene: TRBD1; J gene: TRBJ2-3; CDR3 DNA: TGTGCCAGCAGTTACAGGGGGTCGCGGACAGATACGCAGTATTTT; CDR3 protein: CASSYRGSRTDTQYF
V gene: TRBV18; clone size: NA; D gene: NA; J gene: TRBJ2-1; CDR3 DNA: TGTGCCAGCTCACCACTAACCTACAATGAGCAGTTCTTC; CDR3 protein: CASSPLTYNEQFF
V gene: TRBV7-2; clone size: NA; D gene: NA; J gene: TRBJ1-5; CDR3 DNA: TGTGCCAGCAGCCGAGATCCTCGTCAGCCCCAGCATTTT; CDR3 protein: CASSRDPRQPQHF
V gene: TRBV27; clone size: NA; D gene: TRBD1; J gene: TRBJ2-1; CDR3 DNA: TGTGCCAGCAGTTTAGAGGGACAGCCATACAATGAGCAGTTCTTC; CDR3 protein: CASSLEGQPYNEQFF
V gene: TRBV29-1; clone size: NA; D gene: NA; J gene: TRBJ1-4; CDR3 DNA: TGCAGCGTTGCTGGATCTGGTAATGAAAAACTGTTTTTT; CDR3 protein: CSVAGSGNEKLFF
V gene: TRBV6-1; clone size: NA; D gene: NA; J gene: TRBJ1-2; CDR3 DNA: TGTGCCAGCAGTGAAGCATCAGGGTCGAGCGGCTACACCTTC; CDR3 protein: CASSEASGSSGYTF
V gene: TRBV7-3; clone size: NA; D gene: NA; J gene: TRBJ2-3; CDR3 DNA: TGTGCCAGCAGCGCAGGTCTCGGGGAGAGCACAGATACGCAGTATTTT; CDR3 protein: CASSAGLGESTDTQYF
V gene: TRBV12-5; clone size: few; D gene: NA; J gene: TRBJ1-4; CDR3 DNA: TGTGCTAGTGGCCGCCCCGGGGGGTTCTTTCAAAAACTGTTTTTT; CDR3 protein: CASGRPGGFFQKLFF
V gene: TRBV19; clone size: NA; D gene: TRBD1; J gene: TRBJ1-2; CDR3 DNA: TGTGCCAGTAGTATAGACCGGACAGGGCGATATGGCTACACCTTC; CDR3 protein: CASSIDRTGRYGYTF
V gene: TRBV11-2; clone size: NA; D gene: NA; J gene: TRBJ1-1; CDR3 DNA: TGTGCCAGCAGCGGAAGAGGTGACAGGAGGAACACTGAAGCTTTCTTT; CDR3 protein: CASSGRGDRRNTEAFF